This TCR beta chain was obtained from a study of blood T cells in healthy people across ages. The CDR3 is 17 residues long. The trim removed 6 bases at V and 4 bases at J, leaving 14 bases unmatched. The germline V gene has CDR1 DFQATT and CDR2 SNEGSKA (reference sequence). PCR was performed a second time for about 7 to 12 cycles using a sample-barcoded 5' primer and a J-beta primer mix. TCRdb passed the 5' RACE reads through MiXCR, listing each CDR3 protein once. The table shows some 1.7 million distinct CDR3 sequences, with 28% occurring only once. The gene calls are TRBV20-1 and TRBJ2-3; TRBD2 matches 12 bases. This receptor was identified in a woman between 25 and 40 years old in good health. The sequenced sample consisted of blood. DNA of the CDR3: TGCAGTGCCCCATCTAGCGGGAGGGCCTCTGGAGCAGATACGCAGTATTTT. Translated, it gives CSAPSSGRASGADTQYF.